This T cell receptor beta chain was documented in a study of cytomegalovirus exposure and HLA in healthy donors. In the study overall: Out of about 190 million T cells, an earlier analysis found roughly 100 million unique TCR beta sequences in total.

In the PCR, 60 Vbeta and 13 Jbeta primers were used. This table comes from immunoSEQ multiplex PCR, and its TCRdb copy is limited to in-frame clones, with some not included. The sample has 150,000 or so clones, 75% to 85% seen once. Sample: PBMCs. This TCR derives from a man between 45 and 60 years old in good health and CMV-seronegative.

The CDR3 nucleotides read TGCGCCAGCAGCTCACAGGGGCTGACCACTGAAGCTTTCTTT. This sequence encodes CASSSQGLTTEAFF. V gene TRBV4-1 combines with J gene TRBJ1-1; 7 bases agree with TRBD1. V shed 5 bases and J 4 bases; nucleotides not matched to a gene: 7. CDR3 length: 14 amino acids. The V gene's germline CDR1 is MGHRA and CDR2 YSYEKL.